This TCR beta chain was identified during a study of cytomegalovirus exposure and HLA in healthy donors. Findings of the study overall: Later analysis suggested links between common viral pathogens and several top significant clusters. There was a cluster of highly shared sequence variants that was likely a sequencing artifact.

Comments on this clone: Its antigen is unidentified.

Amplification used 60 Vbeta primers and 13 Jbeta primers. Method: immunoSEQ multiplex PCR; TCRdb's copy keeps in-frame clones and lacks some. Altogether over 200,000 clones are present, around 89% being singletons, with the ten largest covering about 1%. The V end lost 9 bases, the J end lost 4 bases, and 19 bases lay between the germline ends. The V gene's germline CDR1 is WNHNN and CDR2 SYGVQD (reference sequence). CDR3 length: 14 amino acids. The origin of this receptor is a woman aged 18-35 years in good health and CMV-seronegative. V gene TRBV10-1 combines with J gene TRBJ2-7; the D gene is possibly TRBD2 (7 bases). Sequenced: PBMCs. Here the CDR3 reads CASSDGGAVYEQYF. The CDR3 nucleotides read TGCGCCAGTTCAGATGGGGGGGCGGTATACGAGCAGTACTTC.